This T cell receptor beta chain was recorded in a study of T cell changes during pregnancy in multiple sclerosis. Trimming took off 0 bases at V and 0 bases at J, with 5 bases between the two ends. The CDR3 contains 14 residues. Germline CDR1 SGHNT, CDR2 YYREEE (reference sequence). Clones were read by immunoSEQ multiplex PCR, and TCRdb kept only the in-frame ones, dropping some. The profile covers about 49,000 clones, with 85% to 95% appearing a single time and 5.5% taken by the ten largest. The starting material was CD8+ T cells from peripheral blood mononuclear cells, obtained before pregnancy. The clonotype originates from a female donor with multiple sclerosis, enrolled in a pregnancy study. The chain joins TRBV5-4 to TRBJ2-3, with D unresolved. The CDR3 nucleotides read TGTGCCAGCAGCTTGGACGGGAGCACAGATACGCAGTATTTT. As protein: CASSLDGSTDTQYF.